A single sample is the source of the 28 T cell receptor beta chains below, sequenced in a study of blood T cell repertoires in COVID-19. TCRdb's table, derived via immunoSEQ multiplex PCR, lists solely in-frame clones and lacks some. The sample gives 30,000 to 35,000 clones, 87% of which show up once; around 15% is in the top ten. The material sequenced was peripheral blood. Every receptor here comes from a man between 60 and 75 years old with active COVID-19.

This clone was found once. The junction differs from germline at one of its ends, possibly a read error. The rearrangement uses TRBV19 and TRBJ1-2; D is unclear. The CDR3 is 11 residues long. CDR1 and CDR2 (germline): LNHDA, SQIVND (reference sequence). This CDR3 reads CTSSKAGGYTF. The CDR3 coding sequence is TGTACCAGTAGTAAAGCAGGCGGCTACACCTTC. The complete variable domain, with remaining parts taken from reference TRBV19 and TRBJ1-2, reads DGGITQSPKYLFRKEGQNVTLSCEQNLNHDAMYWYRQDPGQGLRLIYYSQIVNDFQKGDIAEGYSVSREKKESFPLTVTSAQKNPTAFYLCTSSKAGGYTFGSGTRLTVV.

The genes are TRBV11-2 and TRBJ2-2; TRBD1 matches at 9 bases. The CDR3 totals 15 residues. The junction had 8 bases not matched to a gene; V was cut back by 5 bases and J by 7 bases. The germline V gene has CDR1 SGHAT and CDR2 FQNNGV. The chain's CDR3 is CASSPTGGAGGELFF. The DNA of the CDR3 is TGTGCCAGCAGCCCAACAGGGGGCGCCGGCGGGGAGCTGTTTTTT.

This clone has only a few counts. The chain joins TRBV15 to TRBJ2-7, with D perhaps matching TRBD1 (6 bases). There are 15 residues in the CDR3. In germline, CDR1 is LNHNV, CDR2 YYDKDF (reference sequence). V was shortened by 0 bases and J by 6 bases, with 15 bases between the two germline ends. CDR3 nucleotide sequence: TGTGCCACCAGCAGAGAACAGGGCGGGCGCTCCGAGCAGTACTTC. Its protein is CATSREQGGRSEQYF. Combining the CDR3 with reference TRBV15 and TRBJ2-7 gives the whole variable domain DAMVIQNPRYQVTQFGKPVTLSCSQTLNHNVMYWYQQKSSQAPKLLFHYYDKDFNNEADTPDNFQSRRPNTSFCFLDIRSPGLGDTAMYLCATSREQGGRSEQYFGPGTRLTVT.

The genes are TRBV6-5 and TRBJ1-1; D is uncertain. The CDR3 runs 13 residues. V dropped 6 bases and J dropped 3 bases, with 11 bases sitting between them. CDR1 and CDR2 from the germline V gene are MNHEY and SVGAGI. CDR3 region: CASRREKDTEAFF. The DNA for the CDR3 is TGTGCCAGCAGGAGGGAAAAAGACACTGAAGCTTTCTTT.

The chain joins TRBV10-3 to TRBJ2-2; 7 positions match TRBD1. Germline trimming cut 5 bases from V and 3 bases from J; bases unmatched to any gene: 3. The CDR3 is 14 amino acids. The germline V gene has CDR1 ENHRY and CDR2 SYGVKD. The CDR3, as DNA: TGTGCCATCAGTATCGACAGGGACACCGGGGAGCTGTTTTTT. The encoded protein is CAISIDRDTGELFF.

The chain employs TRBV10-3 and TRBJ1-6; D not certain. V was cut by 0 bases and J by 12 bases, with 6 bases left in between. The CDR3 spans 12 residues. Germline V gene lookup returns CDR1 ENHRY and CDR2 SYGVKD. CDR3 sequence (DNA): TGTGCCATCAGTGAGTCTAGTGGACCCCTCCACTTT. Protein: CAISESSGPLHF.

V and J are TRBV24-1 and TRBJ1-5; D gene unclear. The length of the CDR3 is 17 residues. Germline V gene sequence: CDR1 KGHDR, CDR2 SFDVKD. Trimming removed 1 base from V and 0 bases from J, with 12 bases in between. DNA of the CDR3: TGTGCCACCAGTGATTTTGCGGGGTTTGATAGCAATCAGCCCCAGCATTTT. The encoded protein is CATSDFAGFDSNQPQHF.

This rearrangement joins TRBV5-1 to TRBJ1-2; D is unresolved. Between the trimmed V and J ends, which lost 0 bases and 2 bases, there was a span of 11 bases. The CDR3 covers 15 residues. Germline CDR1 and CDR2: SGHRS and YFSETQ. Written as DNA, the CDR3 is TGCGCCAGCAGCTTGGGAACAGTCGTGAACTATGGCTACACCTTC. This sequence encodes CASSLGTVVNYGYTF.

The J gene is TRBJ1-5, the V gene TRBV19; 9 nucleotides align to TRBD1. This CDR3 is built from 15 residues. J lost 2 bases, V lost 3 bases, and 2 bases had no gene match. Germline assignment: CDR1 LNHDA and CDR2 SQIVND (reference sequence). CDR3 DNA: TGTGCCAGTAGTATGGGGGACAGGGGCAATCAGCCCCAGCATTTT. This sequence encodes CASSMGDRGNQPQHF.

This chain links TRBV11-3 with TRBJ2-7; tentatively, D is TRBD2 (6 bases). The CDR3 sequence is 14 residues long. Germline V gives CDR1 SGHNT, CDR2 YENEEA. V shed 1 base and J shed 5 bases, with 12 bases lying between them. CDR3 amino acids: CASSLGREFNEQYF. The CDR3 nucleotides are TGTGCCAGCAGCTTAGGACGGGAGTTCAACGAGCAGTACTTC.

This clone is medium-sized by share. The chain joins TRBV6-5 to TRBJ1-2, with 9 nucleotides matching TRBD1. V lost 8 bases, J lost 5 bases, and 9 bases stayed unmatched. CDR3 length: 14 residues. Germline CDR1 reads MNHEY; CDR2 reads SVGAGI. Here the CDR3 reads CASRTTGQGYGYTF. DNA of the CDR3: TGTGCCAGCCGGACGACGGGACAGGGATATGGCTACACCTTC.

This clone was detected only a few times. This chain joins TRBV13 and TRBJ1-3; 9 nucleotides agree with TRBD1. After removal of 5 bases from V and 1 base from J, the junction contained 18 bases not matched to a gene. This CDR3 is 20 amino acids long. Germline V gives CDR1 PRHDT, CDR2 FYEKMQ (reference sequence). The CDR3 sequence: CASSAQSTWGQGFSGNTIYF. CDR3 nucleotides: TGTGCCAGCAGCGCACAATCAACGTGGGGACAGGGTTTTTCTGGAAACACCATATATTTT.

V usage is TRBV19 and J usage is TRBJ1-5, with no clear D. The CDR3 runs to 14 residues. V shed 3 bases and J shed 11 bases, with 17 bases lying between them. CDR1 is LNHDA, CDR2 SQIVND, per germline (reference sequence). The chain's CDR3 is CASSINLGTRSQHF. The CDR3 DNA sequence: TGTGCCAGTAGTATTAATTTGGGAACTAGGTCCCAGCATTTT. The full variable domain, its missing parts supplied by reference TRBV19 and TRBJ1-5, is DGGITQSPKYLFRKEGQNVTLSCEQNLNHDAMYWYRQDPGQGLRLIYYSQIVNDFQKGDIAEGYSVSREKKESFPLTVTSAQKNPTAFYLCASSINLGTRSQHFGDGTRLSIL.

The CDR3 spells CSVVTRLAGYEQFF. CDR3 bases: TGCAGCGTTGTCACGAGGCTAGCGGGATATGAGCAGTTCTTC. The chain uses TRBV29-1 and TRBJ2-1, with 9 bases identical to TRBD2. The CDR3 totals 14 residues. The germline CDR1 and CDR2 sequences are SQVTM and ANQGSEA. The V and J ends lost 4 bases and 8 bases, in that order; junction bases with no gene match: 9.

The CDR3 nucleotides are TGTGCCAGCAGTTTGTCAGGGGGCTCGACGGGGGAGCAGTACTTC. Residues: CASSLSGGSTGEQYF. The chain couples TRBV27 to TRBJ2-7; 8 bases map to TRBD1. With 3 bases clipped from V and 7 bases from J, the junction kept 11 bases outside the gene matches. Germline V lookup: CDR1 MNHEY, CDR2 SMNVEV (reference sequence). The CDR3 is made up of 15 amino acids.

The chain uses TRBV7-8 and TRBJ1-1; no definite D call. The CDR3 has 14 amino acids. V was trimmed by 4 bases and J by 5 bases, leaving 14 bases between them. The V gene's germline CDR1 is SGHVS and CDR2 FQNEAQ. The CDR3 sequence: CASSSTRDGTEAFF. CDR3 nucleotides: TGTGCCAGCAGCTCCACCCGGGATGGGACTGAAGCTTTCTTT.

The CDR3 bases are TGTGCCAGCAGCCCGTCGACTAGCGGGGGGGCTTATAATGAGCAGTTCTTC. Its protein product is CASSPSTSGGAYNEQFF. The rearrangement uses TRBV3-1 (or the pseudogene TRBV3-2) and TRBJ2-1, with 14 bases that match TRBD2. The CDR3 runs to 17 residues. Germline values: CDR1 LGHDT, CDR2 YNNKEL (reference sequence). With 4 bases clipped from V and 7 bases from J, the junction kept 9 bases outside the gene matches.

J is TRBJ2-5 and V is TRBV28; the D is unclear. Germline CDR1 is MDHEN and CDR2 is SYDVKM. This CDR3 is built from 12 residues. V lost 6 bases and J 5 bases, leaving 10 bases between the germline ends. The CDR3 sequence is CASSVLEETQYF. The DNA for the CDR3 is TGTGCCAGCAGCGTACTTGAGGAGACCCAGTACTTC.

This clone is a singleton in its sample. The chain couples TRBV29-1 to TRBJ1-1, with D maybe TRBD1 (6 bases). The CDR3 spans 14 residues. CDR1 and CDR2 from the germline V gene are SQVTM and ANQGSEA. V lost 5 bases and J 2 bases, leaving 15 bases between the germline ends. The CDR3 region is CSVPQGPSNTEAFF. The CDR3 DNA sequence: TGCAGCGTTCCCCAGGGGCCCTCAAACACTGAAGCTTTCTTT. Combining the CDR3 with reference TRBV29-1 and TRBJ1-1 gives the whole variable domain SAVISQKPSRDICQRGTSLTIQCQVDSQVTMMFWYRQQPGQSLTLIATANQGSEATYESGFVIDKFPISRPNLTFSTLTVSNMSPEDSSIYLCSVPQGPSNTEAFFGQGTRLTVV.

This chain connects TRBV6-6 to TRBJ1-5, with 7 bases fitting TRBD1. V lost 4 bases, J lost 7 bases, and 10 bases stayed unmatched. The CDR3 runs to 15 residues. CDR1 MNHNY and CDR2 SVGAGI come from the germline V gene (reference sequence). CDR3 in DNA: TGTGCCAGCAGTTCGGGACAGAGTGTCGAGCAGCCCCAGCATTTT. Protein sequence: CASSSGQSVEQPQHF.

This chain links TRBV3-1 (or the pseudogene TRBV3-2) with TRBJ2-7, with a possible D match to TRBD1 (6 bases). Germline-derived CDR1 and CDR2 are LGHDT and YNNKEL (reference sequence). Trimming cost V 0 bases and J 5 bases, with 14 bases left between them. The CDR3 loop spans 15 amino acids. In DNA, the CDR3 is TGTGCCAGCAGCCAAGAAGCCAGGGGTTGGGACGAGCAGTACTTC. Translating it yields CASSQEARGWDEQYF.

CDR3 amino acids: CASSQGISGSSTETQYF. In DNA form, the CDR3 reads TGTGCCAGCAGCCAAGGAATTAGCGGGAGTAGCACGGAGACCCAGTACTTC. This rearrangement joins TRBV4-2 to TRBJ2-5, with TRBD2 identical over 9 bases. This CDR3 contains 17 residues. V lost 1 base to trimming and J lost 5 bases; unmatched junction nucleotides: 11. Germline CDR1 reads LGHNA; CDR2 reads YNFKEQ.

J is TRBJ1-2 and V is TRBV30, with a weak D call TRBD1 (6 bases). This CDR3 region has 13 residues. Per germline, CDR1 GTSNPN and CDR2 SVGIG (reference sequence). The V gene lost 5 bases and the J gene lost 2 bases, with 12 bases spanning the gap. The CDR3 nucleotides are TGTGCCTGGGCCCCCACAGGGAACTATGGCTACACCTTC. Translating it yields CAWAPTGNYGYTF.

The count of this clone is one. The chain couples TRBV5-4 to TRBJ2-3, with D hard to call. V shed 7 bases and J shed 1 base, with 13 bases lying between them. Germline values: CDR1 SGHNT, CDR2 YYREEE (reference sequence). The CDR3 spans 14 residues. The CDR3 coding sequence is TGTGCCAGCTCCCGCGGCGCTGGCACAGATACGCAGTATTTT. Translating gives CASSRGAGTDTQYF.

In this sample, this clone turned up once. V gene TRBV27 combines with J gene TRBJ2-3; the match to TRBD2 covers 15 bases. V trimming: 7 bases; J trimming: 2 bases; junction bases outside the gene matches: 7. The germline V gene encodes CDR1 MNHEY and CDR2 SMNVEV (reference sequence). The CDR3 loop spans 17 amino acids. CDR3 in amino acids: CASNAGLAGGVTDTQYF. Written as DNA, the CDR3 is TGTGCCAGCAATGCGGGACTAGCGGGGGGTGTCACAGATACGCAGTATTTT.

This CDR3 is CASSLRGGETQYF. In DNA, the CDR3 is TGTGCCAGCAGCTTAAGAGGGGGAGAGACCCAGTACTTC. The rearrangement joins TRBV7-2 to TRBJ2-5, with D possibly being TRBD1 (6 bases). CDR3 length: 13 amino acids. Looked up from germline, CDR1 is SGHTA and CDR2 is FQGNSA. Trimming pared 2 bases from V and 4 bases from J, leaving 8 bases between.

The sample holds a few counts of this clone. In nucleotides, the CDR3 is TGTGCCACCAGCAGAGATAAGCTAGCCGTATCGGGCGGGGAGCTGTTTTTT. Translation: CATSRDKLAVSGGELFF. This chain connects TRBV15 to TRBJ2-2; D possibly corresponds to TRBD2 (5 bases). CDR1 and CDR2 from the germline V gene are LNHNV and YYDKDF (reference sequence). The CDR3 has 17 residues. V lost 0 bases to trimming and J lost 7 bases, with 18 bases between them.

CDR3 nucleotide sequence: TGTGCCAGCAGTTCCGGGACAGGGGTGGTCGAGCAGTACTTC. It encodes CASSSGTGVVEQYF. The chain employs TRBV6-2 or TRBV6-3 and TRBJ2-7; 10 bases are a match to TRBD1. CDR3 length: 14 residues. CDR1 is MNHEY and CDR2 is SVGEGT in the germline V gene. Trimming took 4 bases from V and 6 from J; bases not matched to a gene: 6.